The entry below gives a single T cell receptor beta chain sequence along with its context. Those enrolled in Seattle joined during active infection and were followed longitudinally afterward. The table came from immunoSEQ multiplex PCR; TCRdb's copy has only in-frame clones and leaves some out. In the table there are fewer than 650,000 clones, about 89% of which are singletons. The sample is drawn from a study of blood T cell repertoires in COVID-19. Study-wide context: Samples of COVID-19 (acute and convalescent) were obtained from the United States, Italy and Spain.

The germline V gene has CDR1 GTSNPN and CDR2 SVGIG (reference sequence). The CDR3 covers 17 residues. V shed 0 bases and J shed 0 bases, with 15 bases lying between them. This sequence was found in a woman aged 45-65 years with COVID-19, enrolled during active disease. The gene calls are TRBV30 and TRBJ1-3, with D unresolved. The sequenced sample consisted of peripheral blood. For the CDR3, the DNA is TGTGCCTGGAGTGTACGTGGCAGATCATTCTCTGGAAACACCATATATTTT. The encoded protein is CAWSVRGRSFSGNTIYF. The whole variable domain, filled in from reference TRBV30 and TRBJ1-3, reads SQTIHQWPATLVQPVGSPLSLECTVEGTSNPNLYWYRQAAGRGLQLLFYSVGIGQISSEVPQNLSASRPQDRQFILSSKKLLLSDSGFYLCAWSVRGRSFSGNTIYFGEGSWLTVV.